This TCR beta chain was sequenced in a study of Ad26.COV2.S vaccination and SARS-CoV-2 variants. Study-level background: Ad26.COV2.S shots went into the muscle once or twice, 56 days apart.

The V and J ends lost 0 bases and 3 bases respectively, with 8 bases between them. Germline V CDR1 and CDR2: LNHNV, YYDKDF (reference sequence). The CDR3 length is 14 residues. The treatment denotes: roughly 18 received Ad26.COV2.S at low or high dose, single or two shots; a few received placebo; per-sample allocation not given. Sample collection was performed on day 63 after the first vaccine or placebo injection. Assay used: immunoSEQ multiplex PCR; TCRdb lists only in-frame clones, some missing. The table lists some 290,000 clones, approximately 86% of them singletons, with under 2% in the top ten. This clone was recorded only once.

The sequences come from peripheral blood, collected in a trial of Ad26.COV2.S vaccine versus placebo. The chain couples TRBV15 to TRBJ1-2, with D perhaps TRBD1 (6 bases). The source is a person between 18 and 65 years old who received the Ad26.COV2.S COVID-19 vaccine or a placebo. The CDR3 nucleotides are TGTGCCACCAGCAGAGAGGACAGCTACTATGGCTACACCTTC. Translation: CATSREDSYYGYTF.